Shown below are 18 T cell receptor beta chains from a single sample sequenced in a study of post-analysis software for immune sequencing data. Findings and limits, study-wide: Comparison of patients with controls showed a handful of TRBV segments more frequent in patients, TRBV5-6, TRBV5-1 and TRBV20-1 among them.

Antigens for these TCRs are unknown. Unique molecular identifiers featured in each of the TCR beta cDNA libraries. TCRdb processed the PCR reads anew with MiXCR; each CDR3 protein has one entry. The sample records some 500,000 distinct CDR3 sequences, 45% being singletons. Sequencing used blood. Receptors were obtained from a girl under 18 with multiple sclerosis.

This clonotype was counted between two and nine times. The rearrangement links TRBV29-1 to TRBJ2-3; 8 bases align to TRBD1. This CDR3 is built from 16 residues. CDR1 is SQVTM and CDR2 is ANQGSEA in the germline V gene. The V and J ends lost 0 bases and 6 bases, in that order; junction bases with no gene match: 11. This chain's CDR3 is CSVEDVEDRVTDTQYF. CDR3 in DNA: TGCAGCGTTGAAGATGTGGAGGACAGGGTCACGGATACGCAGTATTTT.

This clonotype was recorded a few times. The V and J genes are TRBV20-1 and TRBJ2-1; 10 bases align to TRBD2. With 1 base clipped from V and 6 bases from J, the junction kept 9 bases outside the gene matches. This CDR3 has 16 residues. The germline CDR1 and CDR2 sequences are DFQATT and SNEGSKA (reference sequence). The CDR3 is CSARVEAGGPGNEQFF. The CDR3 DNA sequence: TGCAGTGCTAGAGTTGAAGCGGGAGGGCCGGGCAATGAGCAGTTCTTC.

This clonotype occurred once. The genes are TRBV21-1 and TRBJ1-1. TRBV21-1 is a recognized pseudogene. CDR3 size: 16 residues. CDR3 nucleotides: TGTGCCAGCAGCTCAGGAACACCAGATAAGAACACTGAAGCTTTCTTT. The encoded protein is CASSSGTPDKNTEAFF.

The rearrangement joins TRBV12-3 or TRBV12-4 to TRBJ1-1; D may be TRBD1 (5 bases). Trimming took off 4 bases at V and 1 base at J, with 10 bases between the two ends. The CDR3 consists of 14 residues. CDR3 bases: TGTGCCAGCAGTTATCAGGGATGGAACACTGAAGCTTTCTTT. It codes for CASSYQGWNTEAFF.

The rearrangement uses TRBV24-1 and TRBJ2-4; D assignment may be TRBD1 or TRBD2 (5 bases each). The V gene's germline CDR1 is KGHDR and CDR2 SFDVKD. Trimming stripped 2 bases from V and 9 bases from J, with 7 bases between. This CDR3 has 12 amino acids. In DNA form, the CDR3 reads TGTGCCACCAGTGATTCTGGGGGCATTCAGTACTTC. It yields the protein CATSDSGGIQYF.

The chain combines TRBV6-5 with TRBJ1-5; maybe TRBD1 (5 bases). The V gene lost 6 bases and the J gene lost 0 bases, with 9 bases spanning the gap. CDR1 and CDR2 from the germline V gene are MNHEY and SVGAGI. The CDR3 runs to 14 residues. In DNA form, the CDR3 reads TGTGCCAGCAGGAAAGGGGATAGCAATCAGCCCCAGCATTTT. Protein sequence: CASRKGDSNQPQHF.

This chain links TRBV6-5 with TRBJ2-2; no clear D. Germline V lookup: CDR1 MNHEY, CDR2 SVGAGI. Trimming shortened V by 10 bases and J by 8 bases, and 8 bases separated the two germline ends. The CDR3 loop spans 10 amino acids. CDR3 DNA: TGTGCCACCCCTAGAGGGGAGCTGTTTTTT. Encoded protein: CATPRGELFF.

The table lists this clonotype with a count of one. The genes are TRBV20-1 and TRBJ1-1; D gene ambiguous. The ends were cut back, 0 bases at V and 1 base at J, with 12 bases in the middle. From germline, CDR1 is DFQATT and CDR2 SNEGSKA (reference sequence). The CDR3 is 15 residues long. The CDR3 sequence: CSARDVGRKNTEAFF. The CDR3 DNA reads TGCAGTGCTAGAGATGTTGGACGGAAGAACACTGAAGCTTTCTTT.

This chain links TRBV14 with TRBJ2-7, with 8 bases fitting TRBD1. The V gene end was trimmed by 4 bases and the J gene end by 6 bases; junction bases not matched to a gene: 2. The CDR3 spans 12 residues. CDR1 SGHDN and CDR2 FVKESK come from the germline V gene. The CDR3 coding sequence is TGTGCCAGCAGCCCGACAGGGGTCGAGCAGTACTTC. Its translation: CASSPTGVEQYF.

The chain carries TRBV7-9 and TRBJ1-4, with D uncertain. There are 15 residues in the CDR3. The germline V gene encodes CDR1 SEHNR and CDR2 FQNEAQ (reference sequence). The V and J ends lost 3 bases and 5 bases respectively, with 13 bases between them. This CDR3 reads CASSFHVPSNEKLFF. CDR3 in DNA: TGTGCCAGCAGCTTCCACGTACCCAGCAATGAAAAACTGTTTTTT. The full variable domain, its missing parts supplied by reference TRBV7-9 and TRBJ1-4, is DTGVSQNPRHKITKRGQNVTFRCDPISEHNRLYWYRQTLGQGPEFLTYFQNEAQLEKSRLLSDRFSAERPKGSFSTLEIQRTEQGDSAMYLCASSFHVPSNEKLFFGSGTQLSVL.

The chain combines TRBV5-1 with TRBJ2-5, with D perhaps TRBD2 (6 bases). Looked up from germline, CDR1 is SGHRS and CDR2 is YFSETQ. V lost 4 bases and J 2 bases, leaving 15 bases between the germline ends. CDR3 length: 15 residues. The CDR3 is CASSVGGGGQETQYF. DNA of the CDR3: TGCGCCAGCAGCGTTGGGGGAGGAGGACAAGAGACCCAGTACTTC.

The chain carries TRBV6-6 and TRBJ2-7; TRBD1 matches 7 bases. V trimming: 8 bases; J trimming: 1 base; junction bases outside the gene matches: 5. This CDR3 region has 13 residues. The germline V gene encodes CDR1 MNHNY and CDR2 SVGAGI (reference sequence). CDR3 sequence reads: CASRTGNSYEQYF. The CDR3 coding sequence is TGTGCCAGCCGGACAGGCAATTCCTACGAGCAGTACTTC.

The chain uses TRBV24-1 and TRBJ2-3; 8 bases match TRBD2. Trimming took 8 bases from V and 6 from J; bases not matched to a gene: 6. CDR1 and CDR2 (germline): KGHDR, SFDVKD. The CDR3 covers 13 residues. The CDR3: CATIGTREDTQYF. Here the CDR3 DNA reads TGTGCCACCATCGGGACTAGGGAGGATACGCAGTATTTT.

V is TRBV6-2 or TRBV6-3 and J is TRBJ1-1; TRBD1 matches 8 bases. J gave up 4 bases and V 5 bases, and 9 bases lay outside the gene matches. This CDR3 has 15 amino acids. Germline loops: CDR1 MNHEY, CDR2 SVGEGT. CDR3 protein: CASSGQGGVGTEAFF. In DNA, the CDR3 is TGTGCCAGCAGTGGACAGGGAGGAGTAGGCACTGAAGCTTTCTTT.

In DNA, the CDR3 is TGTGCCAGCAGTCGACTAGTTCGGGAAGAGACCCAGTACTTC. Protein sequence: CASSRLVREETQYF. The chain recombines TRBV6-6 with TRBJ2-7, with D tentatively TRBD2 (6 bases). The last part of the DNA fits TRBJ2-5 better; the J call may be wrong. CDR1 is MNHNY and CDR2 is SVGAGI in the germline V gene (reference sequence). The CDR3 runs to 14 residues.

This chain uses TRBV4-3 with TRBJ2-1, with 7 nucleotides matching TRBD2. The CDR3 has 18 amino acids. Looked up from germline, CDR1 is LGHNA and CDR2 is YSLEER. Losses at the gene ends were 0 bases for V and 4 bases for J; bases not matched to a gene: 12. The CDR3 reads CASSQDLAERVGYNEQFF. CDR3 nucleotide sequence: TGCGCCAGCAGCCAAGATCTAGCGGAGCGGGTGGGATACAATGAGCAGTTCTTC.

The V call is TRBV29-1, the J call TRBJ2-7, with 7 nucleotides matching TRBD1. J gave up 3 bases and V 7 bases, and 9 bases lay outside the gene matches. Germline CDR1 SQVTM, CDR2 ANQGSEA. This CDR3 is built from 13 residues. CDR3 amino acids: CSARQGSVYEQYF. In DNA form, the CDR3 reads TGCAGCGCCCGACAGGGATCGGTCTACGAGCAGTACTTC.

This clonotype has just a few counts. V gene TRBV28 combines with J gene TRBJ2-7, with 11 bases matching TRBD2. The CDR3 has 15 amino acids. Germline-derived CDR1 and CDR2 are MDHEN and SYDVKM. The junction had 6 bases not matched to a gene; V was cut back by 1 base and J by 7 bases. The CDR3 is CASSLFTLAGGEQYF. The CDR3 region has the DNA TGTGCCAGCAGTTTATTTACCCTAGCGGGAGGTGAGCAGTACTTC.